These 17 T cell receptor beta chains originate from one sample sequenced in a study of beta chain features in type 1 diabetes. General observations from the study: All four CD4+ subsets from Type 1 diabetes patients carried moderately but significantly shorter TCRB CDR3s.

Expressed TCRB transcripts got sequenced, as all isolated RNA was reverse transcribed. Using immunoSEQ multiplex PCR, the repertoire was profiled, and TCRdb retains in-frame clones only, with some absent. The sample carries approximately 170,000 clones, roughly 7.1% recorded once. The antigens these receptors bind are not known. The source material was central memory CD4+ T cells from blood. The receptors derive from a woman in her 40s with type 1 diabetes.

A few counts support this clone. CDR3 nucleotide sequence: TGTGCCACCAGCAGAGAACGTCCACAGGGGGCTAACTATGGCTACACCTTC. It encodes CATSRERPQGANYGYTF. The chain carries TRBV15 and TRBJ1-2, with 8 bases aligning to TRBD1. The germline CDR1 and CDR2 sequences are LNHNV and YYDKDF (reference sequence). The CDR3 totals 17 residues. V lost 0 bases to trimming and J lost 0 bases; unmatched junction nucleotides: 6.

The chain carries TRBV5-5 and TRBJ2-5, with D perhaps TRBD2 (6 bases). The CDR3 sequence is 12 residues long. V was pared by 4 bases and J by 3 bases, with 7 bases between. Germline CDR1 reads SGHKS; CDR2 reads YYEKEE (reference sequence). DNA of the CDR3: TGTGCCAGCAGCCGGGAGAAAGAGACCCAGTACTTC. This translates into CASSREKETQYF.

The table lists this clone with a few counts. The chain carries TRBV7-3 and TRBJ2-3, with D possibly TRBD1 on 6 matching bases. The CDR3 spans 14 residues. Trimming took off 2 bases at V and 4 bases at J, with 10 bases between the two ends. Germline lookup yields CDR1 SGHTA and CDR2 FQGTGA. The CDR3 DNA follows: TGTGCCAGCAGCTTACAGGGGTTCCCAGATACGCAGTATTTT. Its translation: CASSLQGFPDTQYF.

In its sample, this clone was seen many times. The chain combines TRBV18 with TRBJ1-1; D is possibly TRBD1 (6 bases). The CDR3 totals 14 residues. Trimming stripped 3 bases from V and 11 bases from J, with 19 bases between. Looked up from germline, CDR1 is KGHSH and CDR2 is LQKENI. The CDR3: CASSPEPGTLRAFF. CDR3 sequence (DNA): TGTGCCAGCTCACCGGAACCAGGGACACTTCGGGCTTTCTTT.

This clone was seen a handful of times. Other DNA sequences in the sample encode the same CDR3. The rearrangement links TRBV4-1 to TRBJ2-7; possible D gene TRBD2, 5 bases. V lost 5 bases and J 5 bases, leaving 13 bases between the germline ends. The CDR3 covers 13 residues. Germline V lookup: CDR1 MGHRA, CDR2 YSYEKL. The CDR3 spells CASSTRTGDEQYF. As DNA, the CDR3 is TGCGCCAGCAGCACCCGGACTGGAGACGAGCAGTACTTC.

The chain is built from TRBV25-1 and TRBJ2-4; 13 bases agree with TRBD2. The CDR3 totals 15 residues. Germline lookup yields CDR1 MGHDK and CDR2 SYGVNS. Trimming removed 6 bases from V and 4 bases from J; junction bases left unmatched: 3. The CDR3 nucleotides are TGTGCCAGCAGAGGACTAGCGGGGGAGAAAAACATTCAGTACTTC. It yields the protein CASRGLAGEKNIQYF.

This clone was found a few times. The V gene is TRBV9, the J gene TRBJ1-5; D perhaps matches TRBD1 (5 bases). Germline CDR1 SGDLS, CDR2 YYNGEE. With 6 bases removed from V and 7 bases from J, the gap between germline ends came to 11 bases. CDR3 size: 12 residues. The CDR3 DNA sequence: TGTGCCAGCAACCCAGGGAAACAGCCCCAGCATTTT. Its translation: CASNPGKQPQHF.

The table lists this clone with a few counts. The rearrangement uses TRBV7-9 and TRBJ1-1, with D unresolved. The CDR3 length is 15 residues. Germline V gene data show CDR1 as SEHNR and CDR2 as FQNEAQ (reference sequence). Trimming removed 4 bases from V and 5 bases from J, with 17 bases in between. The CDR3 reads CASSSEPGGVTEAFF. The CDR3 coding sequence is TGTGCCAGCAGCTCAGAGCCGGGCGGGGTAACTGAAGCTTTCTTT.

V is TRBV28 and J is TRBJ2-1, with 8 bases matching TRBD1. Trimming took 5 bases from V and 3 from J; bases not matched to a gene: 9. Germline CDR1 and CDR2: MDHEN and SYDVKM. This CDR3 comprises 16 residues. The CDR3 loop reads CASSRTRTGNYNEQFF. In DNA, the CDR3 is TGTGCCAGCAGTCGAACTCGGACAGGGAACTACAATGAGCAGTTCTTC.

This chain uses TRBV5-6 with TRBJ2-2, with a tentative D call TRBD2 (6 bases). The CDR3 spans 15 residues. Germline loops: CDR1 SGHDT, CDR2 YYEEEE. Trimming shortened V by 3 bases and J by 5 bases, and 14 bases separated the two germline ends. The chain's CDR3 is CASSWREGRTGELFF. The CDR3 coding sequence is TGTGCCAGCAGCTGGAGGGAAGGGCGAACCGGGGAGCTGTTTTTT.

This clone came up a few times. The V and J genes are TRBV7-2 and TRBJ2-5; 8 positions match TRBD1. Germline CDR1 reads SGHTA; CDR2 reads FQGNSA. V lost 3 bases to trimming and J lost 6 bases; unmatched junction nucleotides: 9. CDR3 size: 15 residues. The CDR3, as DNA: TGTGCCAGCAGCTTGGGACAGGCCCAAGGAAAGACCCAGTACTTC. This translates into CASSLGQAQGKTQYF.

This clone has a handful of counts. V usage is TRBV5-4 and J usage is TRBJ1-1, with 8 bases aligning to TRBD1. This CDR3 has 14 residues. Germline CDR1 SGHNT, CDR2 YYREEE (reference sequence). V lost 0 bases to trimming and J lost 4 bases; unmatched junction nucleotides: 2. The CDR3: CASSLVQGATEAFF. The CDR3 DNA follows: TGTGCCAGCAGCTTGGTGCAGGGGGCCACTGAAGCTTTCTTT.

In this sample, this clone turned up many times. This chain uses TRBV30 with TRBJ1-1, with TRBD1 identical over 7 bases. The germline V gene encodes CDR1 GTSNPN and CDR2 SVGIG (reference sequence). The CDR3 covers 13 residues. The V segment lost 2 bases and the J segment 6 bases; nucleotides outside the gene matches: 6. The CDR3 DNA sequence: TGTGCCTGGAGTCCTGCAGGGGGACCTGAAGCTTTCTTT. Protein product: CAWSPAGGPEAFF. The variable domain in full, with the rest retrieved from reference TRBV30 and TRBJ1-1, is SQTIHQWPATLVQPVGSPLSLECTVEGTSNPNLYWYRQAAGRGLQLLFYSVGIGQISSEVPQNLSASRPQDRQFILSSKKLLLSDSGFYLCAWSPAGGPEAFFGQGTRLTVV.

This clone was seen only a few times. The chain combines TRBV4-3 with TRBJ1-4; 10 bases agree with TRBD1. V gave up 4 bases and J gave up 6 bases; unmatched junction bases: 8. The CDR3 runs 16 residues. Germline V lookup: CDR1 LGHNA, CDR2 YSLEER. CDR3 sequence reads: CASSPHGQGGYEKLFF. CDR3 in DNA: TGCGCCAGCAGCCCTCACGGACAGGGGGGGTATGAAAAACTGTTTTTT.

The chain recombines TRBV29-1 with TRBJ2-3; 9 positions match TRBD2. Germline loops: CDR1 SQVTM, CDR2 ANQGSEA. The CDR3 covers 15 residues. The ends lost 2 bases at V and 5 bases at J; junction bases unmatched: 8. The CDR3 DNA follows: TGCAGCGTTGAAATCCAGCGGGGGGCTGGAGATACGCAGTATTTT. It encodes CSVEIQRGAGDTQYF.

This clone was found a few times. The genes are TRBV11-2 and TRBJ2-3; 9 bases are a match to TRBD2. The CDR3 totals 13 residues. The germline V gene encodes CDR1 SGHAT and CDR2 FQNNGV. V gave up 1 base and J gave up 14 bases; unmatched junction bases: 7. DNA for the CDR3: TGTGCCAGCAGCTTAGGCGGACTAGCGAGGTGGTATTTT. Translated: CASSLGGLARWYF. The full variable domain, rest sourced from reference TRBV11-2 and TRBJ2-3, is EAGVAQSPRYKIIEKRQSVAFWCNPISGHATLYWYQQILGQGPKLLIQFQNNGVVDDSQLPKDRFSAERLKGVDSTLKIQPAKLEDSAVYLCASSLGGLARWYFGPGTRLTVL.

The gene calls are TRBV9 and TRBJ2-7, with 8 bases matching TRBD1. This CDR3 is 13 amino acids long. V lost 7 bases, J lost 7 bases, and 10 bases stayed unmatched. CDR1 SGDLS and CDR2 YYNGEE come from the germline V gene. The CDR3 nucleotides are TGTGCCAGCCAGGGGGCCAACGGTGGGGAGCAGTACTTC. This sequence encodes CASQGANGGEQYF.